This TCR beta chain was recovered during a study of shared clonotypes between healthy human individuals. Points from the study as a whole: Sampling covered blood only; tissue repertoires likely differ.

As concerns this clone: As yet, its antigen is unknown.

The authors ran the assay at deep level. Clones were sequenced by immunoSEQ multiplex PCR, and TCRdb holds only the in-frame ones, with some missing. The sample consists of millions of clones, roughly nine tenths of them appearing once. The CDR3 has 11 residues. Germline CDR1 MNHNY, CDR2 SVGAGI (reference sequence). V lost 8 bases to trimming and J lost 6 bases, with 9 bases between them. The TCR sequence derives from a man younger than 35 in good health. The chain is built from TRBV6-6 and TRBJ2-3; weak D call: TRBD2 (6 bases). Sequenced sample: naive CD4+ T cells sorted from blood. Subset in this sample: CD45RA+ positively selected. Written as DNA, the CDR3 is TGTGCCAGCCTCGCGGGGGATACGCAGTATTTT. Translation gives CASLAGDTQYF.